This T cell receptor (beta chain) comes out of a study of CD8 T cells in Susac syndrome. Trimming shortened V by 0 bases and J by 7 bases, and 9 bases separated the two germline ends. The V gene's germline CDR1 is SGHDN and CDR2 FVKESK. This CDR3 has 13 amino acids. The RNA input was roughly 0.45 to 1 ug, and it was reverse transcribed with random hexamers. TCRdb called the immunoSEQ multiplex PCR reads again in MiXCR, with one record for every CDR3 protein. This table has a few hundred thousand distinct CDR3 sequences, 95% appearing once. This chain joins TRBV14 and TRBJ1-2; D gene uncertain. The sequenced material came from CD4+ T cells from PBMCs. This receptor was taken from a human donor with multiple sclerosis. The CDR3, as DNA: TGTGCCAGCAGCCAAGAGCAGTGGTTTGGCTACACCTTC. Translating gives CASSQEQWFGYTF.